This T cell receptor (beta chain) emerged from a study of identical twins. This clonotype was seen a few times. Its antigen remains unidentified. There are 15 residues in the CDR3. Trimming removed 6 bases from V and 4 bases from J; junction bases left unmatched: 8. CDR1 is SGHTA, CDR2 FQGNSA, per germline. Study-level points and caveats: Invariant MAIT and iNKT cells may have partly biased zero-insertion analyses.

MiXCR was run by TCRdb on the 5' RACE reads, yielding one entry per CDR3 protein. The sample lists under 250,000 distinct CDR3 sequences, roughly 13% occurring once. These data were also reused for a study on yellow fever vaccine responses in identical twins.

The TCR originated in a woman between 18 and 29 years old in good health. The specimen sequenced was memory (CD45RO+) T cells sorted from blood. The gene calls are TRBV7-2 and TRBJ2-3; 9 nucleotides align to TRBD2. The CDR3 here is CASRPPGLASDTQYF. DNA of the CDR3: TGTGCCAGCAGACCTCCTGGACTAGCGTCAGATACGCAGTATTTT.